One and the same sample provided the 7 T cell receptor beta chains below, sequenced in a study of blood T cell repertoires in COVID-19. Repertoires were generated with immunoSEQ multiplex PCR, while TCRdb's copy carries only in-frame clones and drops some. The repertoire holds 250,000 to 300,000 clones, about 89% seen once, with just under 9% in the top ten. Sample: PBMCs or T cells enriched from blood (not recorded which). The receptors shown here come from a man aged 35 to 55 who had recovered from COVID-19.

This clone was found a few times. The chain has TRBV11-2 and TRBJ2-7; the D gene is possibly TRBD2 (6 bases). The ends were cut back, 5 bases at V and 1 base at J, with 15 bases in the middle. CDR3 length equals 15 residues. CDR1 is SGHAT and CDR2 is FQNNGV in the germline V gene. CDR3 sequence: CASSLPGGASYEQYF. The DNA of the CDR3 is TGTGCCAGCAGCCTTCCTGGAGGGGCTTCCTACGAGCAGTACTTC.

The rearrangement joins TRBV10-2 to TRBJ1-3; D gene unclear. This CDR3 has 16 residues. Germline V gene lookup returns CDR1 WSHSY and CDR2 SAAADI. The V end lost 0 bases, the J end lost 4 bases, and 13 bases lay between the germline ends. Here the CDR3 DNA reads TGCGCCAGCAGTGAGTCGAGGCGTGGTTTGGGAAACACCATATATTTT. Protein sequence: CASSESRRGLGNTIYF.

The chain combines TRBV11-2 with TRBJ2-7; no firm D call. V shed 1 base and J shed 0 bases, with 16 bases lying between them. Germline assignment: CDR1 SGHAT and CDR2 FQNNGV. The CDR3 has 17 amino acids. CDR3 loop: CASSLGSGRLSSYEQYF. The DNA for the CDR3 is TGTGCCAGCAGCTTAGGCTCTGGCAGGCTGAGCTCCTACGAGCAGTACTTC.

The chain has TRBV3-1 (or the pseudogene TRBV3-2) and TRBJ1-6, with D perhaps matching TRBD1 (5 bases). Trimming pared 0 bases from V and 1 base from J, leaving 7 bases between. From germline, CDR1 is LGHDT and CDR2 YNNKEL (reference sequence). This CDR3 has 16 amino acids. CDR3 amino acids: CASSQDRGSYNSPLHF. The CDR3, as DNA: TGTGCCAGCAGCCAAGATCGGGGGTCCTATAATTCACCCCTCCACTTT.

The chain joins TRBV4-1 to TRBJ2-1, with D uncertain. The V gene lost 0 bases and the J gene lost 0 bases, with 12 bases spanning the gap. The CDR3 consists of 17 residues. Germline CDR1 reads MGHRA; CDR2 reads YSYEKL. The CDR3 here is CASSQEVVPHSYNEQFF. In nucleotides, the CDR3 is TGCGCCAGCAGCCAAGAGGTAGTCCCTCACTCCTACAATGAGCAGTTCTTC.

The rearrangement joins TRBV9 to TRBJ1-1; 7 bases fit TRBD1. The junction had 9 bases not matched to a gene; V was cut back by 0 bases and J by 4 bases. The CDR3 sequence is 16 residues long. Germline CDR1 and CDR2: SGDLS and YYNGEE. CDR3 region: CASSVVAAQGGTEAFF. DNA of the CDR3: TGTGCCAGCAGCGTAGTAGCTGCGCAGGGGGGCACTGAAGCTTTCTTT. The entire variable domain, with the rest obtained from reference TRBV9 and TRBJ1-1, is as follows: DSGVTQTPKHLITATGQRVTLRCSPRSGDLSVYWYQQSLDQGLQFLIQYYNGEERAKGNILERFSAQQFPDLHSELNLSSLELGDSALYFCASSVVAAQGGTEAFFGQGTRLTVV.

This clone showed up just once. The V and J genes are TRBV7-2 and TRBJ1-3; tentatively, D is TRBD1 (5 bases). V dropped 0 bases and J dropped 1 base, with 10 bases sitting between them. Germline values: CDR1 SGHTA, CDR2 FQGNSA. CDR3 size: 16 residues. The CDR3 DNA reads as TGTGCCAGCAGCTTAGCGGTGAGACAGTCTGGAAACACCATATATTTT. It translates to CASSLAVRQSGNTIYF.